The 24 T cell receptor beta chains listed next were all sequenced from one sample in a study of blood T cell repertoires in COVID-19. Clones were read by immunoSEQ multiplex PCR, and TCRdb kept only the in-frame ones, dropping some. The data hold roughly 150,000 clones, with roughly nine tenths observed a single time. Sequencing used peripheral blood. These receptors all stem from a middle-aged woman with acute or convalescent COVID-19.

The chain uses TRBV19 and TRBJ2-1, with 8 bases identical to TRBD2. After removal of 5 bases from V and 0 bases from J, the junction contained 3 bases not matched to a gene. Germline loops: CDR1 LNHDA, CDR2 SQIVND (reference sequence). This CDR3 is 15 amino acids long. The CDR3 DNA reads as TGTGCCAGTAGTGTTAGCGGGGACTCCTACAATGAGCAGTTCTTC. This sequence encodes CASSVSGDSYNEQFF. Full variable domain (outside the CDR3, taken from reference TRBV19 and TRBJ2-1): DGGITQSPKYLFRKEGQNVTLSCEQNLNHDAMYWYRQDPGQGLRLIYYSQIVNDFQKGDIAEGYSVSREKKESFPLTVTSAQKNPTAFYLCASSVSGDSYNEQFFGPGTRLTVL.

The chain is built from TRBV19 and TRBJ1-5, with 10 bases lining up with TRBD1. This CDR3 comprises 16 residues. Germline V gene sequence: CDR1 LNHDA, CDR2 SQIVND (reference sequence). J was trimmed by 2 bases and V by 4 bases; bases with no gene match: 5. This chain's CDR3 is CASSRTGGNGNQPQHF. DNA of the CDR3: TGTGCCAGTAGTAGGACAGGGGGAAACGGCAATCAGCCCCAGCATTTT.

V is TRBV18 and J is TRBJ1-5; D uncertain. The CDR3 totals 13 residues. Trimming pared 6 bases from V and 3 bases from J, leaving 9 bases between. Germline V lookup: CDR1 KGHSH, CDR2 LQKENI. The CDR3 DNA sequence: TGTGCCAGCTCCGGTCTGCCCAATCAGCCCCAGCATTTT. It encodes CASSGLPNQPQHF.

This clone occurred once. J is TRBJ2-5 and V is TRBV6-5; 7 bases align to TRBD1. The CDR3 consists of 14 residues. V lost 6 bases, J lost 1 base, and 5 bases stayed unmatched. CDR1 is MNHEY and CDR2 is SVGAGI in the germline V gene. CDR3 nucleotides: TGTGCCAGCAGCCGTGACAGGGCCCAAGAGACCCAGTACTTC. Protein sequence: CASSRDRAQETQYF.

The V call is TRBV7-9, the J call TRBJ2-7; 7 nucleotides line up with TRBD1. V shed 4 bases and J 2 bases; nucleotides not matched to a gene: 8. This CDR3 contains 15 residues. Per germline, CDR1 SEHNR and CDR2 FQNEAQ (reference sequence). The CDR3 sequence is CASSSTWDRAYEQYF. CDR3 bases: TGTGCCAGCAGCTCGACATGGGACAGAGCCTACGAGCAGTACTTC.

The chain has TRBV18 and TRBJ2-2, with 7 bases aligning to TRBD1. Per germline, CDR1 KGHSH and CDR2 LQKENI. With 3 bases clipped from V and 3 bases from J, the junction kept 7 bases outside the gene matches. CDR3 length equals 16 residues. This CDR3 is CASSPRQGLDTGELFF. CDR3 coding DNA: TGTGCCAGCTCACCCCGACAGGGTTTGGACACCGGGGAGCTGTTTTTT.

The chain combines TRBV27 with TRBJ2-5; maybe TRBD1 (6 bases). The CDR3 totals 14 residues. The germline V gene has CDR1 MNHEY and CDR2 SMNVEV (reference sequence). The V and J ends lost 2 bases and 1 base respectively, with 8 bases between them. The CDR3 bases are TGTGCCAGCAGTTTACAGGGGCCCCAAGAGACCCAGTACTTC. As protein: CASSLQGPQETQYF.

The V and J genes are TRBV27 and TRBJ1-4; D uncertain. V was shortened by 4 bases and J by 2 bases, with 8 bases between the two germline ends. The CDR3 is 14 residues long. The germline V gene encodes CDR1 MNHEY and CDR2 SMNVEV (reference sequence). The CDR3 coding sequence is TGTGCCAGCAGTTATACAGTGACTAATGAAAAACTGTTTTTT. Translated, it gives CASSYTVTNEKLFF.

J is TRBJ2-3 and V is TRBV14; weak D call: TRBD2 (6 bases). The CDR3 is 16 amino acids. The V and J ends lost 1 base and 3 bases respectively, with 14 bases between them. The germline CDR1 and CDR2 sequences are SGHDN and FVKESK. Here the CDR3 reads CASSQVGGSGTDTQYF. DNA of the CDR3: TGTGCCAGCAGCCAAGTGGGGGGATCGGGAACAGATACGCAGTATTTT.

In its sample, this clone was seen once. The chain is built from TRBV24-1 and TRBJ2-2, with D maybe TRBD1 (6 bases). V was pared by 0 bases and J by 3 bases, with 10 bases between. Germline values: CDR1 KGHDR, CDR2 SFDVKD. The CDR3 length is 16 residues. CDR3 loop: CATSDLGGGDTGELFF. DNA for the CDR3: TGTGCCACCAGTGATTTGGGTGGGGGCGACACCGGGGAGCTGTTTTTT.

The chain links TRBV15 to TRBJ1-6; D uncertain. CDR3 length equals 14 residues. V gave up 0 bases and J gave up 8 bases, with 8 bases separating them. The V gene's germline CDR1 is LNHNV and CDR2 YYDKDF (reference sequence). The chain's CDR3 is CATSRDPEDSPLHF. The CDR3 bases are TGTGCCACCAGCAGAGATCCGGAGGATTCACCCCTCCACTTT.

The V gene is TRBV2, the J gene TRBJ2-3; D is unclear. The V gene's germline CDR1 is SNHLY and CDR2 FYNNEI. This CDR3 has 14 residues. Trimming stripped 3 bases from V and 2 bases from J, with 9 bases between. CDR3 residues: CASSDGVNTDTQYF. CDR3 coding DNA: TGTGCCAGCAGTGACGGTGTCAACACAGATACGCAGTATTTT.

V gene TRBV12-3 or TRBV12-4 combines with J gene TRBJ1-1; D is uncertain. CDR3 length equals 12 residues. V gave up 5 bases and J gave up 4 bases, with 8 bases separating them. This CDR3 reads CASSAYSTEAFF. In nucleotides, the CDR3 is TGTGCCAGCAGTGCATACAGCACTGAAGCTTTCTTT.

This chain connects TRBV11-2 to TRBJ1-1; possible D gene TRBD1, 6 bases. The CDR3 has 14 amino acids. Trimming removed 4 bases from V and 0 bases from J, with 9 bases in between. The V gene's germline CDR1 is SGHAT and CDR2 FQNNGV. CDR3 DNA sequence: TGTGCCAGCAGCTCGTCAGGGGTGAACACTGAAGCTTTCTTT. Translation: CASSSSGVNTEAFF.

This sequence joins TRBV5-1 and TRBJ2-7, with TRBD1 identical over 9 bases. The CDR3 is 14 amino acids. From germline, CDR1 is SGHRS and CDR2 YFSETQ. Unmatched junction bases numbered 2, after V lost 4 bases and J lost 0 bases. CDR3 sequence (DNA): TGCGCCAGCAGCAAGACAGGGGGCTCCTACGAGCAGTACTTC. It translates to CASSKTGGSYEQYF.

This chain joins TRBV7-9 and TRBJ2-5; 11 nucleotides line up with TRBD1. The CDR3 runs 15 residues. The V gene end was trimmed by 5 bases and the J gene end by 4 bases; junction bases not matched to a gene: 6. CDR1 and CDR2 (germline): SEHNR, FQNEAQ (reference sequence). The CDR3 DNA reads TGTGCCAGCAGCGCGGACAGGGGGCGCGTAGAGACCCAGTACTTC. Its protein product is CASSADRGRVETQYF.

The V and J genes are TRBV18 and TRBJ1-6; TRBD1 agrees at 7 bases. V was clipped by 5 bases and J by 6 bases; unmatched bases: 10. Germline V CDR1 and CDR2: KGHSH, LQKENI. The CDR3 runs 16 residues. The CDR3 bases are TGTGCCAGCTCAGAGTCGACAGGGAGTGGTAATTCACCCCTCCACTTT. It specifies CASSESTGSGNSPLHF. The whole variable domain, filled in from reference TRBV18 and TRBJ1-6, reads NAGVMQNPRHLVRRRGQEARLRCSPMKGHSHVYWYRQLPEEGLKFMVYLQKENIIDESGMPKERFSAEFPKEGPSILRIQQVVRGDSAAYFCASSESTGSGNSPLHFGNGTRLTVT.

V and J are TRBV4-2 and TRBJ2-1, with no clear D. Per germline, CDR1 LGHNA and CDR2 YNFKEQ. V gave up 3 bases and J gave up 8 bases, with 14 bases separating them. The CDR3 is 14 residues long. The CDR3 protein is CASSQASYADEQFF. The CDR3, as DNA: TGTGCCAGCAGCCAGGCCAGCTATGCGGATGAGCAGTTCTTC.

The V call is TRBV21-1, the J call TRBJ1-4; the D call in the table, TRBD1, was not verified against the DNA. TRBV21-1 is annotated as a pseudogene. The CDR3 totals 15 residues. The CDR3 region is CASSKVRGDNEKLFF. The CDR3 DNA reads TGTGCCAGCAGCAAAGTCAGGGGGGATAATGAAAAACTGTTTTTT.

The chain has TRBV7-2 and TRBJ2-1; 8 nucleotides match TRBD2. The CDR3 covers 16 residues. Germline V gene lookup returns CDR1 SGHTA and CDR2 FQGNSA. With V trimmed by 5 bases and J by 5 bases, 11 bases remained unmatched. Here the CDR3 reads CASSRGGAGRDNEQFF. CDR3 coding DNA: TGTGCCAGCAGCCGGGGGGGGGCAGGGAGAGACAATGAGCAGTTCTTC.

J is TRBJ1-2 and V is TRBV7-2; D is uncertain. V was pared by 5 bases and J by 4 bases, with 14 bases between. The CDR3 has 14 amino acids. Germline assignment: CDR1 SGHTA and CDR2 FQGNSA. The CDR3 bases are TGTGCCAGCAGCCCCCGCGGAGATACCTATGGCTACACCTTC. It codes for CASSPRGDTYGYTF.

V is TRBV9 and J is TRBJ1-2; possibly TRBD1 for D (6 bases). This CDR3 is 14 amino acids long. CDR1 and CDR2 (germline): SGDLS, YYNGEE. V lost 3 bases and J 8 bases, leaving 17 bases between the germline ends. This CDR3 reads CASSASGGASGYTF. The CDR3 coding sequence is TGTGCCAGCAGCGCTTCGGGGGGGGCGTCCGGCTACACCTTC.

This sequence joins TRBV27 and TRBJ2-5; TRBD2 matches at 10 bases. The germline CDR1 and CDR2 sequences are MNHEY and SMNVEV (reference sequence). V lost 4 bases, J lost 5 bases, and 10 bases stayed unmatched. The CDR3 consists of 16 residues. CDR3 amino acids: CASSSKPGLALETQYF. DNA of the CDR3: TGTGCCAGCAGTTCAAAACCGGGACTAGCGTTGGAGACCCAGTACTTC.

This sequence joins TRBV2 and TRBJ1-5, with a weak D call TRBD1 (5 bases). The CDR3 loop spans 13 amino acids. Germline lookup yields CDR1 SNHLY and CDR2 FYNNEI. Trimming took off 8 bases at V and 4 bases at J, with 12 bases between the two ends. The CDR3 sequence is CASRRDRNQPQHF. The CDR3 region has the DNA TGTGCCAGCCGGCGGGACCGGAATCAGCCCCAGCATTTT.